The 9 T cell receptor beta chains below were found in one sample sequenced in a study of T cell repertoires in cytomegalovirus infection. In TCRdb, the reads were re-called with MiXCR into one record per CDR3 protein. The sample holds hundreds of thousands of distinct CDR3 sequences, 20% to 25% seen once. The material sequenced was CD8+ T cells from PBMCs. Source of these receptors: a human donor in good health (CMV status not recorded). Some clones in this sample may be carry-over from other donors' samples.

This chain connects TRBV20-1 to TRBJ1-5; D is perhaps TRBD1 (5 bases). Trimming removed 0 bases from V and 7 bases from J, with 16 bases in between. The CDR3 consists of 15 residues. Germline V gene lookup returns CDR1 DFQATT and CDR2 SNEGSKA (reference sequence). Written as DNA, the CDR3 is TGCAGTGCTAGAGATAACCTCTTTGGGGGGCAGCCCCAGCATTTT. It codes for CSARDNLFGGQPQHF.

This clonotype was detected many times. The chain couples TRBV5-4 to TRBJ2-3, with 7 bases lining up with TRBD1. CDR3 length: 17 residues. Germline CDR1 and CDR2: SGHNT and YYREEE (reference sequence). The J segment lost 2 bases and the V segment lost 1 base, leaving 10 bases of the junction unmatched. CDR3 amino acids: CASSLMGQGQNTDTQYF. The CDR3 DNA is TGTGCCAGCAGCTTGATGGGCCAGGGACAGAACACAGATACGCAGTATTTT.

This clonotype was detected many times. This sequence joins TRBV7-2 and TRBJ1-2, with a tentative D call TRBD1 (6 bases). CDR3 size: 15 residues. The V end lost 5 bases, the J end lost 1 base, and 14 bases lay between the germline ends. Germline lookup yields CDR1 SGHTA and CDR2 FQGNSA. The CDR3 loop is CASSVLDSVNYGYTF. The CDR3 nucleotides are TGTGCCAGCAGCGTACTGGACAGCGTTAACTATGGCTACACCTTC.

This clonotype was detected ten times or more. J is TRBJ2-7 and V is TRBV7-3; 7 bases map to TRBD2. The J segment lost 1 base and the V segment lost 4 bases, leaving 7 bases of the junction unmatched. CDR3 length: 15 residues. In germline, CDR1 is SGHTA, CDR2 FQGTGA. The CDR3, as DNA: TGTGCCAGCAGCTCGACGGGGGGACCATCCTACGAGCAGTACTTC. It encodes CASSSTGGPSYEQYF.

The chain carries TRBV7-6 and TRBJ1-1; the D gene is possibly TRBD1 (6 bases). This CDR3 has 14 amino acids. Trimming removed 4 bases at V and 4 bases at J, with 13 bases between. The germline gives CDR1 SGHVS, CDR2 FNYEAQ. CDR3: CASSSGGGVTEAFF. CDR3 nucleotides: TGTGCCAGCAGCTCGGGGGGCGGGGTCACTGAAGCTTTCTTT.

This chain uses TRBV29-1 with TRBJ1-2; tentatively, D is TRBD1 (6 bases). The CDR3 loop spans 14 amino acids. The ends were cut back, 5 bases at V and 2 bases at J, with 15 bases in the middle. Per the germline V gene, CDR1 is SQVTM and CDR2 is ANQGSEA. CDR3 in DNA: TGCAGCGTTCCCGAGGGGGGTTCCAACTATGGCTACACCTTC. Protein sequence: CSVPEGGSNYGYTF.

In this sample, this clonotype turned up a few times. The V gene is TRBV4-2, the J gene TRBJ2-2; D gene unclear. Trimming stripped 0 bases from V and 4 bases from J, with 15 bases between. There are 17 residues in the CDR3. Germline V gene sequence: CDR1 LGHNA, CDR2 YNFKEQ. The CDR3 bases are TGTGCCAGCAGCCAAGATCTCTCCGTCCGGACCACCGGGGAGCTGTTTTTT. This codes for CASSQDLSVRTTGELFF.

The chain recombines TRBV10-3 with TRBJ2-7; D gene uncertain. Germline CDR1 reads ENHRY; CDR2 reads SYGVKD. Trimming shortened V by 4 bases and J by 3 bases, and 16 bases separated the two germline ends. This CDR3 is 15 amino acids long. The CDR3 DNA is TGTGCCATCAGTGGAAACCGGAACCTAAACTACGAGCAGTACTTC. Its translation is CAISGNRNLNYEQYF.

This chain joins TRBV5-1 and TRBJ2-7; a weak D match, TRBD1 (5 bases). Germline CDR1 and CDR2: SGHRS and YFSETQ. The CDR3 is 13 residues long. V was trimmed by 2 bases and J by 5 bases, leaving 11 bases between them. The CDR3 nucleotides read TGCGCCAGCAGCTTCGGACACGCCAACGAGCAGTACTTC. Residues: CASSFGHANEQYF.